The 9 T cell receptor beta chains listed next were all sequenced from one sample in a study of early T cells in non-severe SARS-CoV-2 infection. TCRdb reanalysed the 5' RACE reads using MiXCR and keeps one entry per CDR3 protein. The data hold 60,000 to 65,000 distinct CDR3 sequences, with about an eighth observed a single time. Sample: whole blood. These receptor sequences come from an adult who was a healthcare worker with PCR-confirmed SARS-CoV-2 infection or an uninfected control (not recorded which).

The gene calls are TRBV20-1 and TRBJ2-7; D gene unclear. The CDR3 covers 13 residues. The ends were cut back, 3 bases at V and 5 bases at J, with 14 bases in the middle. Germline V gives CDR1 DFQATT, CDR2 SNEGSKA (reference sequence). The CDR3 region has the DNA TGCAGTGCTAGGTCCGTCCCTGGCCACGAGCAGTACTTC. Encoded protein: CSARSVPGHEQYF.

The chain carries TRBV10-1 and TRBJ2-5, with D uncertain. Trimming removed 0 bases from V and 3 bases from J, with 8 bases in between. The CDR3 is 14 residues long. The germline V gene encodes CDR1 WNHNN and CDR2 SYGVQD (reference sequence). CDR3: CASSESMGKETQYF. The CDR3 DNA is TGCGCCAGCAGTGAGTCCATGGGGAAAGAGACCCAGTACTTC.

This clonotype showed up many times. The chain joins TRBV5-1 to TRBJ2-1; possible D gene TRBD2, 6 bases. Germline CDR1 is SGHRS and CDR2 is YFSETQ. The CDR3 runs 15 residues. With 1 base removed from V and 9 bases from J, the gap between germline ends came to 17 bases. CDR3 residues: CASSLSGSRGGEQFF. In DNA, the CDR3 is TGCGCCAGCAGCTTGTCGGGCTCAAGGGGAGGTGAGCAGTTCTTC.

This rearrangement joins TRBV5-4 to TRBJ2-7; TRBD1 agrees at 7 bases. Looked up from germline, CDR1 is SGHNT and CDR2 is YYREEE (reference sequence). J lost 0 bases, V lost 0 bases, and 6 bases had no gene match. The CDR3 has 16 residues. CDR3 bases: TGTGCCAGCAGCTTGGGGGCTGGACAGGACTCCTACGAGCAGTACTTC. Translated: CASSLGAGQDSYEQYF.

The rearrangement links TRBV7-3 to TRBJ2-1, with D unresolved. The CDR3 extends over 13 amino acids. In germline, CDR1 is SGHTA, CDR2 FQGTGA. The V gene lost 5 bases and the J gene lost 7 bases, with 12 bases spanning the gap. CDR3 bases: TGTGCCAGCAGCCGAGAGGTTGGGAATGAGCAGTTCTTC. Protein product: CASSREVGNEQFF.

At least ten counts were recorded for this clonotype. The chain couples TRBV2 to TRBJ1-2, with TRBD1 as a possible D gene (6 bases). Germline V gene lookup returns CDR1 SNHLY and CDR2 FYNNEI. The length of the CDR3 is 12 residues. Trimming left V 8 bases short and J 6 bases short, with 13 bases between. The CDR3 DNA reads TGTGCCAGCGGGCTGACAGGAGATGGCTACACCTTC. Residues: CASGLTGDGYTF.

With respect to this clonotype: It may be a read error: a sequence one base away is much more abundant. The chain employs TRBV6-2 or TRBV6-3 and TRBJ2-1; 14 positions match TRBD2. CDR3 length: 15 amino acids. Per the germline V gene, CDR1 is MNHEY and CDR2 is SVGEGT. CDR3: CTSHTGTSGSYEQFF. CDR3 nucleotide sequence: TGTACCAGCCACACCGGGACTAGCGGGAGCTATGAGCAGTTCTTC.

This clonotype was found a few times. The chain has TRBV7-8 and TRBJ1-5; 7 positions match TRBD1. The CDR3 spans 19 residues. In germline, CDR1 is SGHVS, CDR2 FQNEAQ. The J segment lost 0 bases and the V segment lost 5 bases, leaving 16 bases of the junction unmatched. The CDR3 DNA is TGTGCCAGCAGCCAGACGGACAGGATTGGGGCCTATAGCAATCAGCCCCAGCATTTT. It translates to CASSQTDRIGAYSNQPQHF.

The chain recombines TRBV5-1 with TRBJ2-5; D is perhaps TRBD1 or TRBD2 (5 bases each). V lost 3 bases and J 5 bases, leaving 14 bases between the germline ends. This CDR3 contains 14 residues. From germline, CDR1 is SGHRS and CDR2 YFSETQ. The CDR3 nucleotides are TGCGCCAGCAGCTCGGGACCCCCGTCGGAGACCCAGTACTTC. Amino acid sequence: CASSSGPPSETQYF.